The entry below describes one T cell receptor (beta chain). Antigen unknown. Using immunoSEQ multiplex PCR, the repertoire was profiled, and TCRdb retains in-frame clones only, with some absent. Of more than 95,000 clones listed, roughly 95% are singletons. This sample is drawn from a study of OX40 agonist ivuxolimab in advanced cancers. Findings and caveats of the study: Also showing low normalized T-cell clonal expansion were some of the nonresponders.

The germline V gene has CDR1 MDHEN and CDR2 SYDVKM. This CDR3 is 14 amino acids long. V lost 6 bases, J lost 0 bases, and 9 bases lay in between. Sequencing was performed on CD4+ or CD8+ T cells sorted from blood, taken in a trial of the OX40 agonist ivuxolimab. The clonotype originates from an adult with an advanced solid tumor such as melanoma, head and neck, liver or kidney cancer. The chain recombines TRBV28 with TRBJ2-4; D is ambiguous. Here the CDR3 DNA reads TGTGCCAGCAGGCGAGAGCTAGCCAAAAACATTCAGTACTTC. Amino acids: CASRRELAKNIQYF.